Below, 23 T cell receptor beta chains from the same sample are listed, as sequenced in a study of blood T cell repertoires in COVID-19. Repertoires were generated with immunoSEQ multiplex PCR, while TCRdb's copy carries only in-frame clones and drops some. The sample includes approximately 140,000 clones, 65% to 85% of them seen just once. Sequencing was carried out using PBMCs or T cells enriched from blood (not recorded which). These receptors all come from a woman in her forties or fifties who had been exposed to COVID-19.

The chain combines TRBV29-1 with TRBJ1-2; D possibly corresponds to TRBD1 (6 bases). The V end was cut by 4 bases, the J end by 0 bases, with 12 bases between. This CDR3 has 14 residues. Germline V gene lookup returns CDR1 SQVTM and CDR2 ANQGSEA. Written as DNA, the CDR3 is TGCAGCGTTGTAAAGGACAGTCCTAACTATGGCTACACCTTC. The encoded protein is CSVVKDSPNYGYTF.

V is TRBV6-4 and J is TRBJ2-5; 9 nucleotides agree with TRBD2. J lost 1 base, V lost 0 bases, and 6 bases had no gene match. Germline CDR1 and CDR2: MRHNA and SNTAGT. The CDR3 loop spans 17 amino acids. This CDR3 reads CASSDSGSGRPQETQYF. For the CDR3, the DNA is TGTGCCAGCAGTGACTCAGGTAGCGGGAGACCCCAAGAGACCCAGTACTTC.

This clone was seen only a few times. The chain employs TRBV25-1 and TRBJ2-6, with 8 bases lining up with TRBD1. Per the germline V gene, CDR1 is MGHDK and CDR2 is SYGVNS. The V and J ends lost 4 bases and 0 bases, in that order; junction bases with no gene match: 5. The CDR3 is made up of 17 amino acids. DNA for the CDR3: TGTGCCAGCAGTGGGACAGGGACGAGCTCTGGGGCCAACGTCCTGACTTTC. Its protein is CASSGTGTSSGANVLTF.

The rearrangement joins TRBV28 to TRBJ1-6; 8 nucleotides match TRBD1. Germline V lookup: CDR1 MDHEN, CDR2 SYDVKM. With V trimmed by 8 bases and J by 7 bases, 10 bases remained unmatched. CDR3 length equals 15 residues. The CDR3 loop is CASRGATGGNSPLHF. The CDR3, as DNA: TGTGCCAGCCGAGGGGCAACAGGGGGGAATTCACCCCTCCACTTT.

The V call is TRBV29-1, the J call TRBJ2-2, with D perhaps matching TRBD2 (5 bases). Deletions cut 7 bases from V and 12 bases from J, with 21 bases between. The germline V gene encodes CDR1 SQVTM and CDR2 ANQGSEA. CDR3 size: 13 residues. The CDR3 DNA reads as TGCAGCGCTTGGGGAGACGACCTTCGGAAGCTGTTTTTT. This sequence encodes CSAWGDDLRKLFF.

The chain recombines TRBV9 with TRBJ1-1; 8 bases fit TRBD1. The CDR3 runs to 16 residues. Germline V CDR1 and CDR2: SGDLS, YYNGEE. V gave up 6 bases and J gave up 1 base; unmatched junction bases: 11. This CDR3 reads CASTPRGPGRNTEAFF. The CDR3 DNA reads TGTGCCAGCACCCCCAGGGGGCCGGGGAGGAACACTGAAGCTTTCTTT.

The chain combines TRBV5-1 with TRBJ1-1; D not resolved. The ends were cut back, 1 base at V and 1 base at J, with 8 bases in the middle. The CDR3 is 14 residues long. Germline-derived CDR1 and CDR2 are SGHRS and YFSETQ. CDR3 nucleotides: TGCGCCAGCAGCTTGTCGCGGAAGAACACTGAAGCTTTCTTT. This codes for CASSLSRKNTEAFF.

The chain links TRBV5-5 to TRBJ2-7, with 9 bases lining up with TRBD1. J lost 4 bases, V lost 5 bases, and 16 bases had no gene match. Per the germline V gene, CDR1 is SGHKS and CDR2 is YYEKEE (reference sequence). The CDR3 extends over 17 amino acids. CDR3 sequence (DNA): TGTGCCAGCAGTCCCATACCCGGACAGGGGCCATCATACGAGCAGTACTTC. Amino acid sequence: CASSPIPGQGPSYEQYF.

The CDR3 DNA is TGTGCCAGTAGTCTGGCGGGGGGGGTCGGGGAGCTGTTTTTT. Protein sequence: CASSLAGGVGELFF. The gene calls are TRBV19 and TRBJ2-2; TRBD2 matches 9 bases. The germline CDR1 and CDR2 sequences are LNHDA and SQIVND (reference sequence). The CDR3 runs 14 residues. J gave up 7 bases and V 5 bases, and 5 bases lay outside the gene matches.

The CDR3 region has the DNA TGTGCCAGCAGCTTCCGTGACAGTCTGAGAAACACGGCTTTCTTT. Translation: CASSFRDSLRNTAFF. The chain uses TRBV5-4 and TRBJ1-1; possible D gene TRBD1, 5 bases. Germline lookup yields CDR1 SGHNT and CDR2 YYREEE (reference sequence). The CDR3 runs 15 residues. V was cut by 2 bases and J by 11 bases, with 22 bases left in between.

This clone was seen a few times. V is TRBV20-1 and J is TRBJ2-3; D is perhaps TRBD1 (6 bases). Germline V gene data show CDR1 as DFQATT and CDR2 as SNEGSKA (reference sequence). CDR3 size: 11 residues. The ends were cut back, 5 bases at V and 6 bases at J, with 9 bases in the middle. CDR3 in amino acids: CSALGQDTQYF. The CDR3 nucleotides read TGCAGTGCTCTAGGACAGGATACGCAGTATTTT.

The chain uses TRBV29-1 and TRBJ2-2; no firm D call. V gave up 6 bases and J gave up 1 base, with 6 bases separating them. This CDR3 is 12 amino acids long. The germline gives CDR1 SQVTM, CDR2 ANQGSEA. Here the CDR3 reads CSVPKNTGELFF. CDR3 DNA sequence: TGCAGCGTCCCCAAGAACACCGGGGAGCTGTTTTTT.

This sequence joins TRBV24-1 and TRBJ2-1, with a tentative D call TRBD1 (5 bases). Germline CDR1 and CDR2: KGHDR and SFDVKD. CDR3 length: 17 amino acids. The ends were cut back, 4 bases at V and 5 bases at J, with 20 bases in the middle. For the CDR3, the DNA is TGTGCCACCAGTGACCCTTCGACAGACGGAGTGAACAATGAGCAGTTCTTC. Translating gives CATSDPSTDGVNNEQFF.

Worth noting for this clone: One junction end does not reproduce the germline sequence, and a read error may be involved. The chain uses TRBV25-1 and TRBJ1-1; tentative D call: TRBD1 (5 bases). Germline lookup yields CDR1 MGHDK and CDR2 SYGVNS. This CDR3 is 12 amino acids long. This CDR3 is CASSEATDLLGF. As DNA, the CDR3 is TGTGCCAGCAGTGAGGCGACAGACCTCCTGGGATTT.

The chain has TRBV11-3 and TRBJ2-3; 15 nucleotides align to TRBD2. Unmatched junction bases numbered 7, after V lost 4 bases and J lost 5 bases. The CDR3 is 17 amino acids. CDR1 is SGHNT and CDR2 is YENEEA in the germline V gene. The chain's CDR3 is CASSSGLAGGPGDTQYF. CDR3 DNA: TGTGCCAGCAGCTCTGGACTAGCGGGGGGGCCCGGAGATACGCAGTATTTT.

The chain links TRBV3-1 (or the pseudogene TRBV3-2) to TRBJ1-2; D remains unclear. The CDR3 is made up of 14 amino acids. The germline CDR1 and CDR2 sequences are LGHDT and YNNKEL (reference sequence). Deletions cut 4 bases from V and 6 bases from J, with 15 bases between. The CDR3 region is CASSLVAGINGYTF. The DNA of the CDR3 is TGTGCCAGCAGCCTTGTGGCGGGGATCAATGGCTACACCTTC.

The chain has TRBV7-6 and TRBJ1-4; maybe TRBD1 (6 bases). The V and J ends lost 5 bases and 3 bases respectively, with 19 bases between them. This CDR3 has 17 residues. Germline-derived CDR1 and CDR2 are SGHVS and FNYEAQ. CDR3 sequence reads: CASSPRTTGLANEKLFF. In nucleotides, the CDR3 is TGTGCCAGCAGCCCCAGAACTACAGGGCTGGCTAATGAAAAACTGTTTTTT.

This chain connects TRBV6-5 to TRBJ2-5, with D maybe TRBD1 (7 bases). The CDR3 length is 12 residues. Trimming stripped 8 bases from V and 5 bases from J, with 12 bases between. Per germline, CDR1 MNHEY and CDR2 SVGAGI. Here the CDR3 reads CASRQGGETQYF. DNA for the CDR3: TGTGCCAGCCGCCAGGGGGGCGAGACCCAGTACTTC.

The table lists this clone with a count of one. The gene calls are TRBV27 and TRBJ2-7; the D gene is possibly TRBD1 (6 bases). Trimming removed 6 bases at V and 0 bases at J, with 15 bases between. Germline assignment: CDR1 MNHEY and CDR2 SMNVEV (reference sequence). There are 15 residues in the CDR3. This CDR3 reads CASSQNGGLSYEQYF. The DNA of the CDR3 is TGTGCCAGCAGCCAAAATGGGGGCCTCTCCTACGAGCAGTACTTC.

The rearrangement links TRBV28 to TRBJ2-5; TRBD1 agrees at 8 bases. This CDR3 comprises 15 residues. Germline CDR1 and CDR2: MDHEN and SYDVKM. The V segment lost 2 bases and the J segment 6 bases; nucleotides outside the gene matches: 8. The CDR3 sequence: CASSLQGQVGKTQYF. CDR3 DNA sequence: TGTGCCAGCAGTTTACAGGGACAGGTTGGGAAGACCCAGTACTTC.

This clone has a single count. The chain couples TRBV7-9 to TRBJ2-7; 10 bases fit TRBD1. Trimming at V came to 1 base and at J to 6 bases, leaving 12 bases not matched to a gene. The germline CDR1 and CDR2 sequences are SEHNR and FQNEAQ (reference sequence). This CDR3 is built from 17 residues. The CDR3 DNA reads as TGTGCCAGCAGCTTAGAAGTCTTTGGGACAGGGGTGCGCGAGCAGTACTTC. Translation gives CASSLEVFGTGVREQYF.

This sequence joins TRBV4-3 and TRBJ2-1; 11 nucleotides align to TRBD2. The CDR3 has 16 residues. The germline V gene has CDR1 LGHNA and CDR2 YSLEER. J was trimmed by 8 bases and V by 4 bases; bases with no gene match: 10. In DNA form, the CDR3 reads TGCGCCAGCAGCCTACGAGTAGCGGGGGGGCAGGATGAGCAGTTCTTC. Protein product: CASSLRVAGGQDEQFF.

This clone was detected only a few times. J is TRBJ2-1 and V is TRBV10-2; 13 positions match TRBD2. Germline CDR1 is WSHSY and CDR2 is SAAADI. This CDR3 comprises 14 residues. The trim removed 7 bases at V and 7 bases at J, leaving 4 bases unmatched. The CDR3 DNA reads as TGCGCCAGCACCAGGACTAGCGGGAGTAATGAGCAGTTCTTC. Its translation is CASTRTSGSNEQFF.